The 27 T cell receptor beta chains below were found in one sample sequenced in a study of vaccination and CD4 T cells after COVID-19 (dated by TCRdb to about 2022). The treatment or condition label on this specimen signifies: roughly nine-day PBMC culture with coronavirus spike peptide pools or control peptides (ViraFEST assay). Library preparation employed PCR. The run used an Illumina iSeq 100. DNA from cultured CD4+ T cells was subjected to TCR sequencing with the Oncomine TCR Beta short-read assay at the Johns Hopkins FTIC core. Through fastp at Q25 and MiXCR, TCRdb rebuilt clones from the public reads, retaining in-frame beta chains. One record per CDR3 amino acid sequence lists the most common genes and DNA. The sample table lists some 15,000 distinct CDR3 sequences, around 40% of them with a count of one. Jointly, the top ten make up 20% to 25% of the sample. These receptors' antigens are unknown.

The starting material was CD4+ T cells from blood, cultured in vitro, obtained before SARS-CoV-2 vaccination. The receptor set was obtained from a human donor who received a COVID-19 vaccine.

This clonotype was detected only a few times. In DNA form, the CDR3 reads TGCAGCGTTGAAGAGGGCGGTGGGGAAGCTTTCTTT. It codes for CSVEEGGGEAFF. The chain joins TRBV29-1 to TRBJ1-1; D is unclear. CDR1 and CDR2 (germline): SQVTM, ANQGSEA. Trimming removed 0 bases from V and 8 bases from J, with 10 bases in between. The CDR3 runs 12 residues. Full variable domain (missing parts from reference TRBV29-1 and TRBJ1-1): SAVISQKPSRDICQRGTSLTIQCQVDSQVTMMFWYRQQPGQSLTLIATANQGSEATYESGFVIDKFPISRPNLTFSTLTVSNMSPEDSSIYLCSVEEGGGEAFFGQGTRLTVV.

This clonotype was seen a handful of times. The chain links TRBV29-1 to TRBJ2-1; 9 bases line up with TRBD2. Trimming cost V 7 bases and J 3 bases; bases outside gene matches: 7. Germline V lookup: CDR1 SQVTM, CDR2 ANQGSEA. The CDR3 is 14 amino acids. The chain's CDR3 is CSGRASGVYNEQFF. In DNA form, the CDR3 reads TGCAGCGGCCGGGCTAGCGGGGTCTACAATGAGCAGTTCTTC.

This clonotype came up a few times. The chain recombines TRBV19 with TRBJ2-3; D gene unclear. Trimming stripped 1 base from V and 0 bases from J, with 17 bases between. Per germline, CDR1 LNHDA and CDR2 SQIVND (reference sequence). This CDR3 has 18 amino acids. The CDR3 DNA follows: TGTGCCAGTAGTATAGGGCCCCGACGGCTCACTAGCACAGATACGCAGTATTTT. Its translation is CASSIGPRRLTSTDTQYF.

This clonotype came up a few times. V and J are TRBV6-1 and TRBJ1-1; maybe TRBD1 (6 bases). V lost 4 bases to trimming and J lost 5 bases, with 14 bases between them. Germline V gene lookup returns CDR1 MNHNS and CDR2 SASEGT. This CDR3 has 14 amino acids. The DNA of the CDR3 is TGTGCCAGCAGTGTGGCAGGGGAGGTAACTGAAGCTTTCTTT. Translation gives CASSVAGEVTEAFF.

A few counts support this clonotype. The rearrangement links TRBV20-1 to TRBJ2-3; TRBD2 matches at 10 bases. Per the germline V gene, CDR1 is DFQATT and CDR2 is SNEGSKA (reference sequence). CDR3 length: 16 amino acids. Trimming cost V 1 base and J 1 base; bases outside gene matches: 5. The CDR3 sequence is CSARVGLAGGTDTQYF. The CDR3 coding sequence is TGCAGTGCTAGAGTCGGGCTAGCGGGGGGCACAGATACGCAGTATTTT.

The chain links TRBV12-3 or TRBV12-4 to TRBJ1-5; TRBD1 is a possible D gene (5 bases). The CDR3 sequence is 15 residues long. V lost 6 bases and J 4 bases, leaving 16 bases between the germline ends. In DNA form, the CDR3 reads TGTGCCAGCAGACGCACCGGGACGGCTAATCAGCCCCAGCATTTT. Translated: CASRRTGTANQPQHF.

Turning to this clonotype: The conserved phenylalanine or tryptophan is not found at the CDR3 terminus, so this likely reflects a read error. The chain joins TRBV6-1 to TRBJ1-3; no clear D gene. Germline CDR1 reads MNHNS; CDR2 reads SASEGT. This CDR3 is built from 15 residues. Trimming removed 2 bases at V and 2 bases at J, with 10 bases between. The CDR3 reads CASSEYTEPGNTIYS. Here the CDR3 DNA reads TGTGCCAGCAGTGAATACACGGAACCTGGAAACACCATATATTCT.

The CDR3 region is CASSRRDREAGANVLTF. The CDR3 DNA reads as TGTGCCAGCAGTCGACGGGACAGGGAGGCTGGGGCCAACGTCCTGACTTTC. The V and J genes are TRBV27 and TRBJ2-6; 9 bases map to TRBD1. From germline, CDR1 is MNHEY and CDR2 SMNVEV (reference sequence). V gave up 5 bases and J gave up 2 bases; unmatched junction bases: 7. The CDR3 has 17 amino acids.

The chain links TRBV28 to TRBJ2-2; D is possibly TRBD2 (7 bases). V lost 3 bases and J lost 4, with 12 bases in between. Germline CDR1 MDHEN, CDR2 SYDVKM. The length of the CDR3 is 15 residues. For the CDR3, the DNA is TGTGCCAGCAGTTTGCCGGGGGGCGTCACCGGGGAGCTGTTTTTT. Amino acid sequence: CASSLPGGVTGELFF.

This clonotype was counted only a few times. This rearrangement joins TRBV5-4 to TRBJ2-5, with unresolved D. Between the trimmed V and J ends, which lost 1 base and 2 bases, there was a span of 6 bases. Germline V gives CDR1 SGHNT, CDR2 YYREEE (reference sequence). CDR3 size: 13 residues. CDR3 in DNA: TGTGCCAGCAGCTTGAGCCAGCAAGAGACCCAGTACTTC. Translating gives CASSLSQQETQYF.

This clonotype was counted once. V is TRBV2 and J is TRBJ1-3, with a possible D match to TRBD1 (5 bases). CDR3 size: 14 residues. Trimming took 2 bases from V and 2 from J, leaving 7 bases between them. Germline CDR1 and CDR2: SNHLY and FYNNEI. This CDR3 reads CASSEPRAGNTIYF. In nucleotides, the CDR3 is TGTGCCAGCAGTGAACCCAGGGCTGGAAACACCATATATTTT.

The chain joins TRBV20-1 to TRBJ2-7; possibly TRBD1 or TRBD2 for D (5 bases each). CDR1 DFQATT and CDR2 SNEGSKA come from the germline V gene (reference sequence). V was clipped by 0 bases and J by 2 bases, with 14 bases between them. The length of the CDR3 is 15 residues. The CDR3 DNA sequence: TGCAGTGCTAGAGATTATCGGATGGGGGCCTACGAGCAGTACTTC. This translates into CSARDYRMGAYEQYF.

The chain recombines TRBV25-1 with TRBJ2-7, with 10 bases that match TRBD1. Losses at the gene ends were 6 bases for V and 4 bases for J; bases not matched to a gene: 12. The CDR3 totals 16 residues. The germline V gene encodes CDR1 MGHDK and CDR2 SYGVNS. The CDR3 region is CASSKNGGTGEYEQYF. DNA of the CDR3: TGTGCCAGCAGCAAAAACGGGGGGACAGGGGAGTACGAGCAGTACTTC.

CDR3 residues: CASRRQGADYGYTF. Written as DNA, the CDR3 is TGTGCCAGTAGACGACAGGGGGCGGACTATGGCTACACCTTC. This chain connects TRBV19 to TRBJ1-2; TRBD1 matches 10 bases. Germline V gives CDR1 LNHDA, CDR2 SQIVND (reference sequence). CDR3 size: 14 residues. J gave up 3 bases and V 6 bases, and 4 bases lay outside the gene matches.

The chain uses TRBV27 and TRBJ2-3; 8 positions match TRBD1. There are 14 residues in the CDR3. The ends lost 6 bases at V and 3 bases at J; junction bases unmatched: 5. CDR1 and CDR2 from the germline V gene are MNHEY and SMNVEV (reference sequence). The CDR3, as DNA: TGTGCCAGCAGGGACAGGGACGGGACAGATACGCAGTATTTT. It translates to CASRDRDGTDTQYF.

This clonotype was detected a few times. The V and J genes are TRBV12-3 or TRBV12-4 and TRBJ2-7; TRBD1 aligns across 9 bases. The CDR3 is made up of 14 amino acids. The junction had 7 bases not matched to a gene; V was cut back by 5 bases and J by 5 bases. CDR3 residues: CASSPGQGRHEQYF. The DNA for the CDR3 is TGTGCCAGCAGTCCCGGACAGGGGCGGCACGAGCAGTACTTC.

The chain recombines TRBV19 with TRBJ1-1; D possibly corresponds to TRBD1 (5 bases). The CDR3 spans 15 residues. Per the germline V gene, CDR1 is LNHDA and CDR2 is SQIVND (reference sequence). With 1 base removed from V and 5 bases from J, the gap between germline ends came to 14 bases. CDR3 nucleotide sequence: TGTGCCAGTAGTATAGTTAACAGGTTGGAGACTGAAGCTTTCTTT. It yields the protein CASSIVNRLETEAFF.

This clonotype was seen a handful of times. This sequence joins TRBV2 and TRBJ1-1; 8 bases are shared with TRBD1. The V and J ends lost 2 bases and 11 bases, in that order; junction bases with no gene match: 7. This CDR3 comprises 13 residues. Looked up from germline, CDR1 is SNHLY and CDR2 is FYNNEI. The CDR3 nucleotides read TGTGCCAGCAGTGAAAGCAGGGGGCTCACGGCTTTCTTT. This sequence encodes CASSESRGLTAFF. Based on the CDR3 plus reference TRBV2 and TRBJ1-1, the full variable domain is EPEVTQTPSHQVTQMGQEVILRCVPISNHLYFYWYRQILGQKVEFLVSFYNNEISEKSEIFDDQFSVERPDGSNFTLKIRSTKLEDSAMYFCASSESRGLTAFFGQGTRLTVV.

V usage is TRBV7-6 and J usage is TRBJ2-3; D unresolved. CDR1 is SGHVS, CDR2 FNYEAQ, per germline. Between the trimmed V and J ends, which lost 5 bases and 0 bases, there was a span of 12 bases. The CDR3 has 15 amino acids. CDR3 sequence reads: CASSRLRASTDTQYF. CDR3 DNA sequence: TGTGCCAGCAGCCGACTTCGTGCTAGCACAGATACGCAGTATTTT.

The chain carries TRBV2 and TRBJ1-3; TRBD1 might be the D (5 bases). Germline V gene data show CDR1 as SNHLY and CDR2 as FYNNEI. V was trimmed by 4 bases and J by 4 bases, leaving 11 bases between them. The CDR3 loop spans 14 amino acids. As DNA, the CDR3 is TGTGCCAGCAGTGTTGTCAGACAGGGAAACACCATATATTTT. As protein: CASSVVRQGNTIYF.

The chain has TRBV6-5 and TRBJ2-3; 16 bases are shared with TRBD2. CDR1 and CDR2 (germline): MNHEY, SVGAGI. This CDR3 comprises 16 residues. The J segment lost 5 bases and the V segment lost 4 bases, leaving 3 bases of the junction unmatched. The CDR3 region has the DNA TGTGCCAGCAGTTGGGGACTAGCGGGGGGGGGAGATACGCAGTATTTT. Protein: CASSWGLAGGGDTQYF.

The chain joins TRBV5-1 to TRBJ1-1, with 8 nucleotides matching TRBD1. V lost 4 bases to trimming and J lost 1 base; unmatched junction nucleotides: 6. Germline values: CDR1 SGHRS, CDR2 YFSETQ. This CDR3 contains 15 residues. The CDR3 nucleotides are TGCGCCAGCAGCCCACAGGGGGTGTGGAACACTGAAGCTTTCTTT. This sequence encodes CASSPQGVWNTEAFF.

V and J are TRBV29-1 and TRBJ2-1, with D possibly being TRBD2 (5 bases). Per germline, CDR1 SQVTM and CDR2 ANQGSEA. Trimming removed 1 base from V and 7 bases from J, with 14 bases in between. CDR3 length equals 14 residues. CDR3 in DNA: TGCAGCGTTGAAGTGAGTCGGGGAGTAAATGAGCAGTTCTTC. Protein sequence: CSVEVSRGVNEQFF.

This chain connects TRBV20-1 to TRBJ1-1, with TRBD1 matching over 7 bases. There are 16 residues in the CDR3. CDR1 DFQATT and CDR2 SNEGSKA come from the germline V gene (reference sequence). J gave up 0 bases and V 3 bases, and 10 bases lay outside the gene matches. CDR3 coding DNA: TGCAGTGCTAGCTCAACAGGGGAATGGGTGAACACTGAAGCTTTCTTT. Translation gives CSASSTGEWVNTEAFF.

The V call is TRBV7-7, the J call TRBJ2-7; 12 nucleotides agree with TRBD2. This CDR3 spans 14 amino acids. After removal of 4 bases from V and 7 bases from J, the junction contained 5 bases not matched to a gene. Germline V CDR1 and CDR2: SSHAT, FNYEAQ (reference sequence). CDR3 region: CASSSGLAGSEQYF. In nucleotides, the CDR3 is TGTGCCAGCAGCTCGGGACTAGCGGGTTCGGAGCAGTACTTC.

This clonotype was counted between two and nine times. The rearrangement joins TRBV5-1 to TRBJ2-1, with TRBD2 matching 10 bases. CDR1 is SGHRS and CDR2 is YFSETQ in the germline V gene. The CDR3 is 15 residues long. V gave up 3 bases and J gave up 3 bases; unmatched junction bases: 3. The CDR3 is CASSSSGGVYNEQFF. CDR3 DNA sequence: TGCGCCAGCAGCTCAAGCGGGGGGGTCTACAATGAGCAGTTCTTC.

CDR3 sequence reads: CASNPQLGASTDTQYF. The CDR3 nucleotides are TGTGCCAGCAACCCTCAGCTAGGGGCCAGCACAGATACGCAGTATTTT. This chain links TRBV7-2 with TRBJ2-3; D may be TRBD1 (5 bases). Trimming took 7 bases from V and 0 from J, leaving 17 bases between them. CDR1 SGHTA and CDR2 FQGNSA come from the germline V gene. The CDR3 runs 16 residues. Combining the CDR3 with reference TRBV7-2 and TRBJ2-3 gives the whole variable domain GAGVSQSPSNKVTEKGKDVELRCDPISGHTALYWYRQSLGQGLEFLIYFQGNSAPDKSGLPSDRFSAERTGGSVSTLTIQRTQQEDSAVYLCASNPQLGASTDTQYFGPGTRLTVL.